A selection of T cell receptor beta chains follows, all from one sample in a study of blood T cell repertoires in COVID-19. Here immunoSEQ multiplex PCR was the method, and the copy in TCRdb shows in-frame clones only, minus some. The sample carries roughly 250,000 clones, about 91% recorded once. Sequenced: PBMCs or T cells enriched from blood (not recorded which). These receptors all come from a woman aged 25 to 39 with acute COVID-19. The CDR3 runs from the conserved cysteine through the conserved F or W. The D gene is left open where the match is weak. Size is omitted from some rows. Given values are once, few, many or a class for expanded clones.

J | size | length | V | D | CDR3 | DNA
TRBJ1-4 | NA | 15 | TRBV6-5 | TRBD1 | CASTNQGARGEKLFF | TGTGCCAGCACTAACCAGGGGGCGCGTGGTGAAAAACTGTTTTTT
TRBJ1-2 | NA | 16 | TRBV5-6 | TRBD1 | CASSLANPGQGYGYTF | TGTGCCAGCAGCTTGGCAAACCCGGGACAGGGCTATGGCTACACCTTC
TRBJ2-3 | NA | 13 | TRBV10-2 | TRBD2 | CASRGTMADTQYF | TGCGCCAGCAGGGGGACTATGGCAGATACGCAGTATTTT
TRBJ1-5 | medium-sized | 15 | TRBV5-8 | TRBD1 | CASSFDRGSNQPQHF | TGTGCCAGCAGCTTCGACAGGGGATCTAATCAGCCCCAGCATTTT
TRBJ2-2 | NA | 16 | TRBV4-1 | TRBD1 | CASSHMTGDVTGELFF | TGCGCCAGCAGCCATATGACAGGGGATGTAACCGGGGAGCTGTTTTTT
TRBJ1-1 | NA | 13 | TRBV10-2 | NA | CASSQGIPPKAFF | TGCGCCAGCAGCCAGGGTATACCACCCAAAGCTTTCTTT
TRBJ1-2 | NA | 12 | TRBV27 | NA | CASGSSGRGYTF | TGTGCCAGCGGATCTTCGGGTCGTGGCTACACCTTC
TRBJ1-4 | once | 18 | TRBV7-2 | NA | CASSLAEGGELANEKLFF | TGTGCCAGCAGCTTAGCGGAGGGAGGGGAGTTGGCTAATGAAAAACTGTTTTTT
TRBJ1-1 | NA | 13 | TRBV7-2 | NA | CASSLPVNTEAFF | TGTGCCAGCAGCCTCCCAGTGAACACTGAAGCTTTCTTT
TRBJ1-4 | NA | 14 | TRBV4-3 | NA | CASSQGQGREKLFF | TGCGCCAGCAGCCAAGGGCAGGGGCGCGAAAAACTGTTTTTT
TRBJ2-7 | NA | 14 | TRBV3-1/TRBV3-2 | NA | CASSQAWGRGEQYF | TGTGCCAGCAGCCAAGCCTGGGGCAGGGGCGAGCAGTACTTC
TRBJ2-5 | NA | 16 | TRBV6-1 | TRBD2 | CASSEVPASGKETQYF | TGTGCCAGCAGTGAGGTCCCGGCTAGCGGGAAAGAGACCCAGTACTTC